These 18 T cell receptor beta chains were all obtained from the same sample, sequenced in a study of regulatory T cells in long-lasting Graves disease. Sequencing libraries for TCR beta were prepared with iRepertoire HTBI primers and Arm-PCR of CDR3 regions. TCRdb ran MiXCR on the multiplex PCR reads and lists one entry per CDR3 protein. The table records 300,000 to 350,000 distinct CDR3 sequences, roughly a fifth of them present only once. As to time point: persistent/refractory GD, antithyroid drugs over 5 years with positive TRAb. The authors made the TCR library using RNA they extracted from PBMCs. The sequencing here drew on peripheral blood mononuclear cells (PBMCs), taken when the disease was refractory, from a patient treated with antithyroid drugs. These receptors came from a female donor with Graves disease.

The chain employs TRBV5-1 and TRBJ1-1, with 8 bases fitting TRBD1. The CDR3 covers 14 residues. Losses at the gene ends were 3 bases for V and 5 bases for J; bases not matched to a gene: 6. Germline V gene data show CDR1 as SGHRS and CDR2 as YFSETQ. The CDR3 DNA reads as TGCGCCAGCAGCTCACAGGGGGGGTGGACTGAAGCTTTCTTT. Protein sequence: CASSSQGGWTEAFF.

This chain links TRBV30 with TRBJ1-1; 9 bases fit TRBD1. The germline CDR1 and CDR2 sequences are GTSNPN and SVGIG (reference sequence). V trimming: 2 bases; J trimming: 4 bases; junction bases outside the gene matches: 5. The CDR3 covers 14 residues. CDR3 DNA: TGTGCCTGGAGTACAGGGGGCGCGTTCACTGAAGCTTTCTTT. Protein product: CAWSTGGAFTEAFF.

The sample holds many counts of this clonotype. The chain is built from TRBV12-3 or TRBV12-4 and TRBJ1-5; D gene uncertain. Trimming took 7 bases from V and 0 from J, leaving 4 bases between them. The CDR3 has 12 residues. CDR3 nucleotides: TGTGCCAGCAAGGATAGCAATCAGCCCCAGCATTTT. Amino acid sequence: CASKDSNQPQHF.

J is TRBJ2-5 and V is TRBV6-1, with D possibly being TRBD2 (5 bases). The CDR3 is made up of 13 amino acids. V lost 6 bases and J lost 5, with 13 bases in between. Germline V CDR1 and CDR2: MNHNS, SASEGT. The CDR3 nucleotides read TGTGCCAGCAGAGATAGCGTTGTGGAGACCCAGTACTTC. As protein: CASRDSVVETQYF.

This clonotype came up many times. The chain links TRBV20-1 to TRBJ1-5, with D maybe TRBD1 (5 bases). Trimming took off 0 bases at V and 7 bases at J, with 13 bases between the two ends. This CDR3 is 14 amino acids long. The germline gives CDR1 DFQATT, CDR2 SNEGSKA (reference sequence). The CDR3 loop reads CSARDLKGDQPQHF. The CDR3 nucleotides read TGCAGTGCTAGAGATCTGAAAGGGGACCAGCCCCAGCATTTT.

The table lists this clonotype with a few counts. The V call is TRBV6-1, the J call TRBJ2-1; TRBD1 matches at 9 bases. Germline assignment: CDR1 MNHNS and CDR2 SASEGT. The V gene end was trimmed by 2 bases and the J gene end by 4 bases; junction bases not matched to a gene: 3. The CDR3 has 15 amino acids. DNA for the CDR3: TGTGCCAGCAGTGAACGGACAGGGGCTTACAATGAGCAGTTCTTC. Its translation is CASSERTGAYNEQFF.

This clonotype was observed at least ten times. This chain links TRBV6-2 or TRBV6-3 with TRBJ2-5; D unclear. Per germline, CDR1 MNHEY and CDR2 SVGEGT. Trimming took off 3 bases at V and 7 bases at J, with 12 bases between the two ends. This CDR3 region has 13 residues. The CDR3 reads CASSYGPARTQYF. The CDR3 DNA sequence: TGTGCCAGCAGTTATGGGCCAGCAAGGACCCAGTACTTC.

This clonotype came up a few times. This sequence joins TRBV6-1 and TRBJ2-7; the D is unclear. V was clipped by 6 bases and J by 6 bases, with 9 bases between them. The V gene's germline CDR1 is MNHNS and CDR2 SASEGT. This CDR3 has 11 residues. The CDR3 nucleotides read TGTGCCAGCAGATTTGGTGGCGAGCAGTACTTC. This gives the protein CASRFGGEQYF.

This chain connects TRBV3-1 to TRBJ1-5; TRBD1 matches 8 bases. There are 16 residues in the CDR3. V lost 2 bases and J lost 1; bases outside the gene matches: 4. In germline, CDR1 is LGHDT, CDR2 YNNKEL (reference sequence). The CDR3 spells CASSQTGTGSNQPQHF. In nucleotides, the CDR3 is TGTGCCAGCAGCCAAACCGGGACAGGAAGCAATCAGCCCCAGCATTTT.

Ten or more counts support this clonotype. The J gene is TRBJ2-7, the V gene TRBV28; a possible D gene is TRBD1 (5 bases). Trimming removed 1 base from V and 2 bases from J, with 15 bases in between. The CDR3 extends over 16 amino acids. Germline-derived CDR1 and CDR2 are MDHEN and SYDVKM. The CDR3 DNA is TGTGCCAGCAGTTTATCTACCGACAGACAGACCTACGAGCAGTACTTC. Protein product: CASSLSTDRQTYEQYF.

This chain uses TRBV28 with TRBJ2-7; TRBD2 aligns across 11 bases. J gave up 4 bases and V 0 bases, and 2 bases lay outside the gene matches. This CDR3 comprises 15 residues. From germline, CDR1 is MDHEN and CDR2 SYDVKM. Here the CDR3 DNA reads TGTGCCAGCAGTTTATGGACTAGCGGGGAGTACGAGCAGTACTTC. This encodes CASSLWTSGEYEQYF.

The V gene is TRBV19, the J gene TRBJ1-5; D may be TRBD1 (5 bases). Between the trimmed V and J ends, which lost 3 bases and 9 bases, there was a span of 12 bases. Germline V gives CDR1 LNHDA, CDR2 SQIVND (reference sequence). The CDR3 is 13 amino acids. The CDR3 coding sequence is TGTGCCAGTAGTATGGGGCCCCTTCCGCCCCAGCATTTT. Amino acid sequence: CASSMGPLPPQHF.

CDR3 sequence: CASSESWVYSPLHF. CDR3 nucleotide sequence: TGTGCCAGCAGTGAATCGTGGGTTTATTCACCCCTCCACTTT. The chain is built from TRBV25-1 and TRBJ1-6; D is undetermined. Looked up from germline, CDR1 is MGHDK and CDR2 is SYGVNS. This CDR3 has 14 amino acids. V was pared by 1 base and J by 8 bases, with 9 bases between.

Worth noting for this clonotype: A read error likely explains this, since a far larger clone differs by one base. The chain employs TRBV7-9 and TRBJ2-5; D not resolved. Trimming pared 5 bases from V and 5 bases from J, leaving 6 bases between. Germline CDR1 reads SEHNR; CDR2 reads FQNEAQ (reference sequence). The CDR3 runs to 11 residues. The CDR3 coding sequence is TGTGCCAGCAGCAAATTGGAGACCCAGTACTTC. As protein: CASSKLETQYF.

This clonotype was seen ten or more times. This chain uses TRBV12-3 or TRBV12-4 with TRBJ1-2; D is uncertain. The CDR3 loop spans 12 amino acids. V lost 3 bases to trimming and J lost 8 bases, with 10 bases between them. The CDR3 sequence is CASSLNPGGYTF. The DNA of the CDR3 is TGTGCCAGCAGTTTGAACCCTGGAGGCTACACCTTC.

V is TRBV7-3 and J is TRBJ2-5, with 9 bases lining up with TRBD1. The junction had 13 bases not matched to a gene; V was cut back by 5 bases and J by 3 bases. Germline V gives CDR1 SGHTA, CDR2 FQGTGA. CDR3 length: 17 amino acids. CDR3 amino acids: CASSPMETDRGKETQYF. The CDR3 DNA follows: TGTGCCAGCAGCCCTATGGAGACTGACAGGGGGAAAGAGACCCAGTACTTC. Filled out from reference TRBV7-3 and TRBJ2-5, the complete variable domain reads GAGVSQTPSNKVTEKGKYVELRCDPISGHTALYWYRQSLGQGPEFLIYFQGTGAADDSGLPNDRFFAVRPEGSVSTLKIQRTERGDSAVYLCASSPMETDRGKETQYFGPGTRLLVL.

Worth noting for this clonotype: This may arise from a read error, as a much more abundant clone is one base away. The chain joins TRBV11-3 to TRBJ1-6, with TRBD1 matching over 11 bases. From germline, CDR1 is SGHNT and CDR2 YENEEA. The CDR3 sequence is 16 residues long. In DNA, the CDR3 is TGTGCCAGCAGCTTACGGACAGGGGGCAGCAATTCACTCCTCCACTTT. Its protein product is CASSLRTGGSNSLLHF. Using reference TRBV11-3 and TRBJ1-6 for the parts outside the CDR3, the full variable domain is EAGVVQSPRYKIIEKKQPVAFWCNPISGHNTLYWYLQNLGQGPELLIRYENEEAVDDSQLPKDRFSAERLKGVDSTLKIQPAELGDSAVYLCASSLRTGGSNSLLHFGNGTRLTVT.

This clonotype was seen ten or more times. J is TRBJ1-1 and V is TRBV20-1, with a possible D match to TRBD1 (6 bases). Germline-derived CDR1 and CDR2 are DFQATT and SNEGSKA (reference sequence). With 3 bases removed from V and 3 bases from J, the gap between germline ends came to 11 bases. CDR3 length equals 13 residues. Here the CDR3 reads CSARGGGDTEAFF. The CDR3 DNA sequence: TGCAGTGCTAGGGGGGGCGGGGACACTGAAGCTTTCTTT.